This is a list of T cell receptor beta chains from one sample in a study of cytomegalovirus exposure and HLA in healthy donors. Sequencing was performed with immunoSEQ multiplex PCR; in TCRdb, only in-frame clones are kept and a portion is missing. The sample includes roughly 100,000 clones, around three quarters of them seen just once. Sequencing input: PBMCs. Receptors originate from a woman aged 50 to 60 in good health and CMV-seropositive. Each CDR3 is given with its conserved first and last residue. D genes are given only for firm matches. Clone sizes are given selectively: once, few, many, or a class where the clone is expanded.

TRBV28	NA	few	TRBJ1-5	TGTGCCAGCACCGTTTTGAATCAGCCCCAGCATTTT	CASTVLNQPQHF
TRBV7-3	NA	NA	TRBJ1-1	TGTGCCAGCAGCTTATCCCCGGGTTTGAACACTGAAGCTTTCTTT	CASSLSPGLNTEAFF
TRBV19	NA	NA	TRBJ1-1	TGTGCCAGTAGTATCACCCCGAACATGAACACTGAAGCTTTCTTT	CASSITPNMNTEAFF
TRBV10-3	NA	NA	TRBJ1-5	TGTGCCAGCCAAAGGGAGCTAATTAGCAATCAGCCCCAGCATTTT	CASQRELISNQPQHF
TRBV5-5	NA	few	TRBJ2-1	TGTGCCAGCAGCTTGGCCGGGTTTACTTCCTACAATGAGCAGTTCTTC	CASSLAGFTSYNEQFF
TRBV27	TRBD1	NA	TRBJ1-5	TGTGCCAGCCGCAAGGGGACAGGGAGTGGAGGAAGCAATCAGCCCCAGCATTTT	CASRKGTGSGGSNQPQHF
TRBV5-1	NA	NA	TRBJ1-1	TGCGCCAGCGCGACGGGGGGCGACAGCACTGAAGCTTTCTTT	CASATGGDSTEAFF
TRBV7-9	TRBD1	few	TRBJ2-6	TGTGCCAGCAGGTCCGGGACAGGGGTATCCGGGGCCAACGTCCTGACTTTC	CASRSGTGVSGANVLTF
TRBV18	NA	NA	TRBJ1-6	TGTGCCAGCTCACCACAAACGGGGTTCTATTCACCCCTCCACTTT	CASSPQTGFYSPLHF
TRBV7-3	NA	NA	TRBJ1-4	TGTGCCAGCAGCTTGAACGGGGTCCCTAATGAAAAACTGTTTTTT	CASSLNGVPNEKLFF